The 29 T cell receptor beta chains below all came from one sample that was sequenced in a study of neoadjuvant anti-PD-1 for oral cavity cancer. Repertoires were generated with immunoSEQ multiplex PCR, while TCRdb's copy carries only in-frame clones and drops some. The data contain more than 9,500 clones, 71% of them seen just once; the ten biggest clones take up 2% to 3%. Time point of the sample: after neoadjuvant nivolumab, at surgical resection. Sequenced material: PBMCs, taken after nivolumab (anti-PD-1) treatment. Source of these receptors: a person between 40 and 85 years old with oral cavity squamous cell carcinoma.

This clone was detected only once. The chain joins TRBV7-6 to TRBJ2-7, with 9 bases matching TRBD2. J gave up 4 bases and V 4 bases, and 8 bases lay outside the gene matches. The CDR3 is 15 amino acids. The germline CDR1 and CDR2 sequences are SGHVS and FNYEAQ. CDR3 DNA sequence: TGTGCCAGCAGCTCACCTATAGCGGGGGAGTACGAGCAGTACTTC. Protein product: CASSSPIAGEYEQYF.

The chain has TRBV20-1 and TRBJ2-5; D unclear. The CDR3 loop spans 11 amino acids. The germline V and J ends were trimmed by 2 bases and 3 bases, with 4 bases remaining between them. Germline V gene sequence: CDR1 DFQATT, CDR2 SNEGSKA (reference sequence). The CDR3 spells CSARLEETQYF. As DNA, the CDR3 is TGCAGTGCTAGACTGGAAGAGACCCAGTACTTC.

The rearrangement links TRBV5-4 to TRBJ1-5, with 9 bases aligning to TRBD1. Germline loops: CDR1 SGHNT, CDR2 YYREEE (reference sequence). Trimming removed 2 bases from V and 10 bases from J; junction bases left unmatched: 10. This CDR3 is 15 amino acids long. DNA of the CDR3: TGTGCCAGCAGCTTAGGGACAGGGAATGATCGTCCCCAGCATTTT. Translated: CASSLGTGNDRPQHF.

The chain couples TRBV6-4 to TRBJ2-2; D ambiguous. The length of the CDR3 is 15 residues. The germline V gene has CDR1 MRHNA and CDR2 SNTAGT. With 1 base removed from V and 2 bases from J, the gap between germline ends came to 8 bases. CDR3 coding DNA: TGTGCCAGCAGTGACTTGGAAGGAAACACCGGGGAGCTGTTTTTT. This codes for CASSDLEGNTGELFF.

This clone appeared a single time. This chain uses TRBV16 with TRBJ1-2; D perhaps matches TRBD1 (5 bases). Looked up from germline, CDR1 is KGHSY and CDR2 is FQNENV. CDR3 length: 16 residues. Trimming took 1 base from V and 5 from J, leaving 17 bases between them. CDR3 in DNA: TGTGCCAGCAGCCAATTAATCCGGGGGAGCGTTTATGGCTACACCTTC. The encoded protein is CASSQLIRGSVYGYTF. Looking up the rest from reference TRBV16 and TRBJ1-2 gives the full variable domain: GEEVAQTPKHLVRGEGQKAKLYCAPIKGHSYVFWYQQVLKNEFKFLISFQNENVFDETGMPKERFSAKCLPNSPCSLEIQATKLEDSAVYFCASSQLIRGSVYGYTFGSGTRLTVV.

The rearrangement joins TRBV25-1 to TRBJ2-1; 7 positions agree with TRBD2. The V gene end was trimmed by 6 bases and the J gene end by 8 bases; junction bases not matched to a gene: 16. The CDR3 totals 16 residues. Germline lookup yields CDR1 MGHDK and CDR2 SYGVNS. DNA for the CDR3: TGTGCCAGCAGGCCCCCTCGGGGGAGGGCCTTGGATGAGCAGTTCTTC. It codes for CASRPPRGRALDEQFF.

This clone turned up a few times. This chain connects TRBV2 to TRBJ2-4; D is uncertain. In germline, CDR1 is SNHLY, CDR2 FYNNEI. The CDR3 is 14 residues long. Trimming cost V 6 bases and J 0 bases, with 9 bases left between them. The CDR3 DNA sequence: TGTGCCAGCAGGAATCCTCTAGCCAAAAACATTCAGTACTTC. Its translation: CASRNPLAKNIQYF.

The chain joins TRBV6-1 to TRBJ1-1; perhaps TRBD1 as D (6 bases). Germline lookup yields CDR1 MNHNS and CDR2 SASEGT. The V end was cut by 4 bases, the J end by 2 bases, with 29 bases between. The CDR3 totals 20 residues. The chain's CDR3 is CASSGGGVGVSGRVNTEAFF. CDR3 sequence (DNA): TGTGCCAGCAGTGGAGGGGGGGTAGGAGTTTCGGGACGAGTAAACACTGAAGCTTTCTTT.

The genes are TRBV27 and TRBJ2-5; 8 bases are a match to TRBD2. The ends lost 5 bases at V and 5 bases at J; junction bases unmatched: 10. The CDR3 runs to 15 residues. Germline V CDR1 and CDR2: MNHEY, SMNVEV (reference sequence). The CDR3 nucleotides read TGTGCCAGCAGTCCGCAGACTAGCGCTAGGGAGACCCAGTACTTC. This codes for CASSPQTSARETQYF.

The chain carries TRBV19 and TRBJ1-6, with D possibly matching TRBD1 (5 bases). Trimming left V 7 bases short and J 7 bases short, with 11 bases between. Germline V CDR1 and CDR2: LNHDA, SQIVND (reference sequence). This CDR3 has 13 residues. CDR3 in amino acids: CASTGTFNSPLHF. CDR3 nucleotide sequence: TGTGCCAGTACGGGGACCTTCAATTCACCCCTCCACTTT.

This clone came up once. The V gene is TRBV6-6, the J gene TRBJ1-2; D gene unclear. Trimming left V 7 bases short and J 8 bases short, with 17 bases between. This CDR3 comprises 13 residues. CDR1 MNHNY and CDR2 SVGAGI come from the germline V gene (reference sequence). The CDR3 DNA reads TGTGCCAGCATCAACTCCTATCCCGGAGGCTACACCTTC. Encoded protein: CASINSYPGGYTF.

J is TRBJ1-5 and V is TRBV27, with D tentatively TRBD1 (6 bases). The V end was cut by 6 bases, the J end by 2 bases, with 14 bases between. The CDR3 has 15 amino acids. Germline V lookup: CDR1 MNHEY, CDR2 SMNVEV (reference sequence). The chain's CDR3 is CASRGRGVGNQPQHF. CDR3 in DNA: TGTGCCAGCAGGGGAAGGGGGGTTGGCAATCAGCCCCAGCATTTT.

This clone has a handful of counts. The J gene is TRBJ1-2, the V gene TRBV2; 8 nucleotides line up with TRBD1. CDR1 SNHLY and CDR2 FYNNEI come from the germline V gene. This CDR3 comprises 12 residues. V shed 11 bases and J 3 bases; nucleotides not matched to a gene: 5. CDR3: CAGRDRHYGYTF. In DNA form, the CDR3 reads TGTGCCGGCCGGGACAGGCACTATGGCTACACCTTC.

The chain combines TRBV11-2 with TRBJ2-7; maybe TRBD1 (5 bases). Germline loops: CDR1 SGHAT, CDR2 FQNNGV. This CDR3 is 13 amino acids long. V gave up 1 base and J gave up 1 base, with 5 bases separating them. Here the CDR3 reads CASSLGQSYEQYF. In DNA form, the CDR3 reads TGTGCCAGCAGCTTAGGACAGTCCTACGAGCAGTACTTC.

The chain recombines TRBV25-1 with TRBJ2-7; 9 nucleotides line up with TRBD2. This CDR3 spans 13 amino acids. In germline, CDR1 is MGHDK, CDR2 SYGVNS. With V trimmed by 6 bases and J by 4 bases, 4 bases remained unmatched. The CDR3 loop is CASRGSGSYEQYF. In DNA, the CDR3 is TGTGCCAGCAGGGGTAGCGGGAGTTACGAGCAGTACTTC.

This chain uses TRBV5-1 with TRBJ2-7, with 9 bases lining up with TRBD2. Germline V gene lookup returns CDR1 SGHRS and CDR2 YFSETQ. The CDR3 is 14 amino acids. The trim removed 4 bases at V and 5 bases at J, leaving 7 bases unmatched. CDR3 sequence reads: CASSGQSSGNEQYF. The DNA of the CDR3 is TGCGCCAGCAGCGGCCAGTCTAGCGGGAACGAGCAGTACTTC.

The V call is TRBV28, the J call TRBJ2-1, with 7 bases lining up with TRBD1. The CDR3 is made up of 16 amino acids. CDR1 and CDR2 from the germline V gene are MDHEN and SYDVKM. V lost 6 bases to trimming and J lost 5 bases; unmatched junction nucleotides: 13. In nucleotides, the CDR3 is TGTGCCAGCAGCCGCCTTGAGACAGGGCCCAACAATGAGCAGTTCTTC. It codes for CASSRLETGPNNEQFF. The full variable domain, completed using reference TRBV28 and TRBJ2-1, is DVKVTQSSRYLVKRTGEKVFLECVQDMDHENMFWYRQDPGLGLRLIYFSYDVKMKEKGDIPEGYSVSREKKERFSLILESASTNQTSMYLCASSRLETGPNNEQFFGPGTRLTVL.

The rearrangement links TRBV7-8 to TRBJ2-3; TRBD1 matches 9 bases. Germline trimming cut 0 bases from V and 6 bases from J; bases unmatched to any gene: 10. The length of the CDR3 is 17 residues. Looked up from germline, CDR1 is SGHVS and CDR2 is FQNEAQ. This chain's CDR3 is CASSLAGPGTGQDTQYF. The CDR3, as DNA: TGTGCCAGCAGCTTAGCGGGGCCCGGGACAGGGCAGGATACGCAGTATTTT. Based on the CDR3 plus reference TRBV7-8 and TRBJ2-3, the full variable domain is GAGVSQSPRYKVAKRGQDVALRCDPISGHVSLFWYQQALGQGPEFLTYFQNEAQLDKSGLPSDRFFAERPEGSVSTLKIQRTQQEDSAVYLCASSLAGPGTGQDTQYFGPGTRLTVL.

The genes are TRBV20-1 and TRBJ2-7; 7 nucleotides agree with TRBD2. CDR1 is DFQATT, CDR2 SNEGSKA, per germline (reference sequence). There are 11 residues in the CDR3. The CDR3 DNA follows: TGCAGCGGGGGAGGGTATTACGAGCAGTACTTC. It encodes CSGGGYYEQYF.

The chain recombines TRBV6-5 with TRBJ2-7; possibly TRBD1 for D (6 bases). V was clipped by 5 bases and J by 7 bases, with 21 bases between them. Germline CDR1 and CDR2: MNHEY and SVGAGI. The length of the CDR3 is 15 residues. CDR3 nucleotide sequence: TGTGCCAGCAGTCCCAGGGGAGCAGTGGTGGGGGAGCAGTACTTC. It specifies CASSPRGAVVGEQYF.

The CDR3 region has the DNA TGTGCCAGCAGCCAAGAGCGGGCGGGCCTCAACGGGGATGAGCAGTTCTTC. Translating it yields CASSQERAGLNGDEQFF. The chain recombines TRBV4-2 with TRBJ2-1, with D perhaps matching TRBD2 (5 bases). The CDR3 length is 17 residues. Trimming stripped 0 bases from V and 8 bases from J, with 20 bases between. Per the germline V gene, CDR1 is LGHNA and CDR2 is YNFKEQ.

V is TRBV7-2 and J is TRBJ1-2; no definite D call. CDR1 and CDR2 (germline): SGHTA, FQGNSA. The V and J ends lost 1 base and 0 bases respectively, with 9 bases between them. CDR3 length: 15 amino acids. The CDR3 sequence: CASSLDSGANYGYTF. CDR3 coding DNA: TGTGCCAGCAGCTTAGATTCGGGCGCTAACTATGGCTACACCTTC.

The V call is TRBV19, the J call TRBJ1-1; D might be TRBD1 (5 bases). CDR3 length: 13 residues. Trimming took 6 bases from V and 0 from J, leaving 8 bases between them. Germline V gives CDR1 LNHDA, CDR2 SQIVND (reference sequence). This chain's CDR3 is CASRQVMNTEAFF. The CDR3 DNA is TGTGCCAGTAGACAGGTTATGAACACTGAAGCTTTCTTT.

The chain is built from TRBV19 and TRBJ1-2; D gene unclear. V gave up 6 bases and J gave up 3 bases, with 20 bases separating them. Germline V gene lookup returns CDR1 LNHDA and CDR2 SQIVND (reference sequence). The CDR3 is made up of 16 amino acids. CDR3 nucleotide sequence: TGTGCCAGTAGCACCATAACACCCCTGGAGGACTATGGCTACACCTTC. Protein product: CASSTITPLEDYGYTF.

J is TRBJ1-1 and V is TRBV4-1, with 7 bases fitting TRBD1. V dropped 1 base and J dropped 4; count of bases not matched to a gene: 9. Germline V gives CDR1 MGHRA, CDR2 YSYEKL. The CDR3 runs to 16 residues. The CDR3 sequence is CASSQGLIRGFTEAFF. The CDR3 DNA reads TGCGCCAGCAGCCAAGGCCTAATCAGGGGGTTCACTGAAGCTTTCTTT.

The chain joins TRBV4-2 to TRBJ2-2; TRBD1 or TRBD2 may be the D gene (5 bases each). Trimming took off 0 bases at V and 3 bases at J, with 11 bases between the two ends. The length of the CDR3 is 16 residues. CDR1 LGHNA and CDR2 YNFKEQ come from the germline V gene. The CDR3 bases are TGTGCCAGCAGCCAAGAGGGGGAAAGGCACACCGGGGAGCTGTTTTTT. Translated, it gives CASSQEGERHTGELFF.

In nucleotides, the CDR3 is TGCGCCAGCAGCCAGGGCTCAGGGGCGAACACCGGGGAGCTGTTTTTT. As protein: CASSQGSGANTGELFF. The chain combines TRBV4-1 with TRBJ2-2; perhaps TRBD1 as D (6 bases). V was clipped by 3 bases and J by 0 bases, with 11 bases between them. The length of the CDR3 is 16 residues. CDR1 and CDR2 (germline): MGHRA, YSYEKL.

In regard to this clone: Relative to the germline gene, one junction end is altered; a read error may explain this. The chain uses TRBV28 and TRBJ1-4, with 7 bases lining up with TRBD1. Germline lookup yields CDR1 MDHEN and CDR2 SYDVKM. The CDR3 has 13 residues. This CDR3 reads CASSLSGRQGWYF. The CDR3 coding sequence is TGTGCCAGCAGTTTATCGGGGCGACAGGGATGGTATTTT.

The rearrangement joins TRBV15 to TRBJ1-3, with a tentative D call TRBD1 (6 bases). Germline CDR1 is LNHNV and CDR2 is YYDKDF (reference sequence). This CDR3 spans 18 amino acids. The V and J ends lost 6 bases and 0 bases respectively, with 21 bases between them. CDR3 DNA: TGTGCCACCAGTAATAGGGCCTGGACAGATTCCTCTGGAAACACCATATATTTT. Its protein is CATSNRAWTDSSGNTIYF.